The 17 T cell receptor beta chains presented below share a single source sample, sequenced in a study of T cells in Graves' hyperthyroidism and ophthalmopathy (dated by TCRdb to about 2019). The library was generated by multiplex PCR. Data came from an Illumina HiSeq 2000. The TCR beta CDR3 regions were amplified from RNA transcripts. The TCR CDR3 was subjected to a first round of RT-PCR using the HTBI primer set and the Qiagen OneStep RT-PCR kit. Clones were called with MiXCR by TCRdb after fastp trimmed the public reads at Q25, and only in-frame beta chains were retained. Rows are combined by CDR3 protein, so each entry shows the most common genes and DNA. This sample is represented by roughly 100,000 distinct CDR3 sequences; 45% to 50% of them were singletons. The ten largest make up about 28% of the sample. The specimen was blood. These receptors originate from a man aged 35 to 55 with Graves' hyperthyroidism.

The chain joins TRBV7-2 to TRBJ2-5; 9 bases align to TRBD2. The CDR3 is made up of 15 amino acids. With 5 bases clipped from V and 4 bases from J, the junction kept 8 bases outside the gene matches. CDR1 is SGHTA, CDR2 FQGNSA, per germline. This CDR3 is CASSTTGTSTETQYF. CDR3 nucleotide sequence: TGTGCCAGCAGCACAACAGGGACTAGCACAGAGACCCAGTACTTC.

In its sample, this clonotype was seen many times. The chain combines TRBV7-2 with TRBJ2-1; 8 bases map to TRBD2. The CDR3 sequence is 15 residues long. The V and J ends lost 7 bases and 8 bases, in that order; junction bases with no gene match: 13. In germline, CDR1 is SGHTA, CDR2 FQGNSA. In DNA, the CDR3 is TGTGCCAGCAAATTAGGGGTAGCGGGGAGGGATGAGCAGTTCTTC. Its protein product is CASKLGVAGRDEQFF. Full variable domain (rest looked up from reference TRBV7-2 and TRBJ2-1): GAGVSQSPSNKVTEKGKDVELRCDPISGHTALYWYRQSLGQGLEFLIYFQGNSAPDKSGLPSDRFSAERTGGSVSTLTIQRTQQEDSAVYLCASKLGVAGRDEQFFGPGTRLTVL.

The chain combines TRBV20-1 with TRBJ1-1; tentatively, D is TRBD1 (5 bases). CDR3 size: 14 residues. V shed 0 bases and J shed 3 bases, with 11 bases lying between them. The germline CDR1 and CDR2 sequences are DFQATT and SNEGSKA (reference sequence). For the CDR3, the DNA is TGCAGTGCTAGAGATCTCGGGGGGGACACTGAAGCTTTCTTT. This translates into CSARDLGGDTEAFF.

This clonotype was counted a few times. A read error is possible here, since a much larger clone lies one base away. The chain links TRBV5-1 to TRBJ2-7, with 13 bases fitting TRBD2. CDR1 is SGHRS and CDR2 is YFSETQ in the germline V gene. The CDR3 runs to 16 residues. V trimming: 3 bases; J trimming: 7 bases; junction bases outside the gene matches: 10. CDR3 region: CASSWTSGSSYNEQYF. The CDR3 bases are TGCGCCAGCAGCTGGACTAGCGGGAGCTCCTACAATGAGCAGTACTTC.

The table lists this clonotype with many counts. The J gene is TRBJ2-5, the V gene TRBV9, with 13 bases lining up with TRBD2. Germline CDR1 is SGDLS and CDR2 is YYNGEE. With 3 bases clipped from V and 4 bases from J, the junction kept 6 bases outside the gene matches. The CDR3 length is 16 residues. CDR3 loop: CASSGTSGGTGETQYF. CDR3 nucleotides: TGTGCCAGCAGCGGGACTAGCGGGGGCACCGGAGAGACCCAGTACTTC.

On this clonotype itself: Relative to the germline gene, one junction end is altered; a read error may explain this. This chain's CDR3 is CASSLAVRGYGHTF. Written as DNA, the CDR3 is TGTGCCAGCAGCTTAGCGGTACGCGGCTATGGCCACACCTTC. The chain is built from TRBV7-8 and TRBJ1-2; D remains unclear. The V gene's germline CDR1 is SGHVS and CDR2 FQNEAQ. The CDR3 covers 14 residues.

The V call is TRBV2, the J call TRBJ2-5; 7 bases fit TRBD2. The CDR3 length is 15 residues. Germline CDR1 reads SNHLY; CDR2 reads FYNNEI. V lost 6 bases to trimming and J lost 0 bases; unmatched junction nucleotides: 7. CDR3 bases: TGTGCCAGCAGCTTAGGTCTAGCGGACCAAGAGACCCAGTACTTC. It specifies CASSLGLADQETQYF.

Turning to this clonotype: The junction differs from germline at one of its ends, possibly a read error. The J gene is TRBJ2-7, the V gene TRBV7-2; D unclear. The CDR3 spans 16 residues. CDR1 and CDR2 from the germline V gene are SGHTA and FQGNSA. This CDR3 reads CASSLEPPRFSCEQYF. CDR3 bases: TGTGCCAGTAGCTTAGAACCTCCCCGGTTCTCCTGCGAGCAGTACTTC.

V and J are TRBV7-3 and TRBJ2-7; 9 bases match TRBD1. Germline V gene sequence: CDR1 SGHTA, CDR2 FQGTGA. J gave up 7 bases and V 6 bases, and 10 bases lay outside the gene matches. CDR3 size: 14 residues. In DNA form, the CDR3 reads TGTGCCAGCAGTCCGGGACAGGGAAGTAAGGAGCAGTACTTC. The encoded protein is CASSPGQGSKEQYF.

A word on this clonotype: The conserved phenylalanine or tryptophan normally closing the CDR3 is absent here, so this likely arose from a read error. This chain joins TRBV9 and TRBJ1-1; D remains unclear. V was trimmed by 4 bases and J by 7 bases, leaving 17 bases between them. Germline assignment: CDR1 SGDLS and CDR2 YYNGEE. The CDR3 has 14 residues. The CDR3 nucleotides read TGTGCCAGCAGCCAAGGTTTCGGGCCAGGTGAAGCTTTCTGT. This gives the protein CASSQGFGPGEAFC.

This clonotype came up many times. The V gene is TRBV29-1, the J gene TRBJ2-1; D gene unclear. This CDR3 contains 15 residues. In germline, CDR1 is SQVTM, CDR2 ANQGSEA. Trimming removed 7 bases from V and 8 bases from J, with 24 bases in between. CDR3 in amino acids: CSANMQGRQLDEQFF. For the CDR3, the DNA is TGCAGCGCCAACATGCAAGGTAGACAATTGGATGAGCAGTTCTTC.

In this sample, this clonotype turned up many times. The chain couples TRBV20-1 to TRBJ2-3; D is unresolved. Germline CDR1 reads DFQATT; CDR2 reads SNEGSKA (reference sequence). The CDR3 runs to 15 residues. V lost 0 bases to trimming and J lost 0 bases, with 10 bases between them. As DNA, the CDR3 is TGCAGTGCTAGAGATCCATATAGTAGCACAGATACGCAGTATTTT. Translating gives CSARDPYSSTDTQYF.

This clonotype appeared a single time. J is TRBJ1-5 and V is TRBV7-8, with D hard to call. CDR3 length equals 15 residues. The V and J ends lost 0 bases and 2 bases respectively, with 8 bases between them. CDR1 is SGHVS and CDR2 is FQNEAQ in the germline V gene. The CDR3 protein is CASSLAEQGNQPQHF. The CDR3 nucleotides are TGTGCCAGCAGCTTAGCGGAGCAGGGCAATCAGCCCCAGCATTTT.

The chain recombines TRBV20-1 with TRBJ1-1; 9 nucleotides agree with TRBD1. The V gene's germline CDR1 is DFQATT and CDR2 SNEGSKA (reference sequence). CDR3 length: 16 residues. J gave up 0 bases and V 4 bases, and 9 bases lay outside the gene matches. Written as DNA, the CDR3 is TGCAGTGCTAAACAGTCCGGGACAGGGATGAACACTGAAGCTTTCTTT. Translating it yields CSAKQSGTGMNTEAFF.

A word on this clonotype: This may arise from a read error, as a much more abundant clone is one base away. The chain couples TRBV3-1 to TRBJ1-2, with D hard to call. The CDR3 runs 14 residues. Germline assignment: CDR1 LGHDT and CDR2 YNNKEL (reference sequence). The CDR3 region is CTSSQVAVDYGYTF. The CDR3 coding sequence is TGTACCAGCAGCCAAGTTGCGGTAGACTATGGCTACACCTTC.

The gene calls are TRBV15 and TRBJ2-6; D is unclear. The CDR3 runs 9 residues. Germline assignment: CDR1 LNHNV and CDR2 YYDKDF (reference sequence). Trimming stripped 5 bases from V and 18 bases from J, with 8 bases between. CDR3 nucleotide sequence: TGTGCCACCAGCCCCCACCGGACTTTC. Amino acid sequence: CATSPHRTF.

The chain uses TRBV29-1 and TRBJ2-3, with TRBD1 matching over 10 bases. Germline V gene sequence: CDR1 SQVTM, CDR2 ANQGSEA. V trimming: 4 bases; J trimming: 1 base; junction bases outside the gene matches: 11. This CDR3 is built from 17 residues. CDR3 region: CSVAGGDRGARTDTQYF. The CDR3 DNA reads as TGCAGCGTTGCAGGGGGGGACAGGGGCGCACGCACAGATACGCAGTATTTT.